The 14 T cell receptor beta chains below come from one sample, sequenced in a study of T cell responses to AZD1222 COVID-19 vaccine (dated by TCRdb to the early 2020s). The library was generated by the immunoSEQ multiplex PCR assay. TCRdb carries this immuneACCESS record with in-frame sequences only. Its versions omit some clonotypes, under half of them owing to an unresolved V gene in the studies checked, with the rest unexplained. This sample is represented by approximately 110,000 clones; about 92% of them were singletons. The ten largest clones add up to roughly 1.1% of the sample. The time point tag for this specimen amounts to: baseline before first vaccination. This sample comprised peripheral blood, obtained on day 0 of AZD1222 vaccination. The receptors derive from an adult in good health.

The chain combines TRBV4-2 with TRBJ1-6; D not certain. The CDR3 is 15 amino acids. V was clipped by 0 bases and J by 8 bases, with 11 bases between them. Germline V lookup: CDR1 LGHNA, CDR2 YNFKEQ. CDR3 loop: CASSQDPVSYSPLHF. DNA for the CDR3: TGTGCCAGCAGCCAAGATCCCGTTTCGTATTCACCCCTCCACTTT.

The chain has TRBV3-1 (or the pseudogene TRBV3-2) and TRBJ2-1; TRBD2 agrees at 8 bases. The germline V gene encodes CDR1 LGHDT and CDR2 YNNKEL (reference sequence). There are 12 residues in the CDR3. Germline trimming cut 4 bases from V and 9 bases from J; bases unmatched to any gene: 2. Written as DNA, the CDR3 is TGTGCCAGCAGCCGACTAGCGACTGAGCAGTTCTTC. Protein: CASSRLATEQFF.

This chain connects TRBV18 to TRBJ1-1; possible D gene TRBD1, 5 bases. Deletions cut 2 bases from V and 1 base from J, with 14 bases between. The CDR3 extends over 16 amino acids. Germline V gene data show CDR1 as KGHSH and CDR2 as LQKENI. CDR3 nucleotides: TGTGCCAGCTCACCAAGAGACAGCCTTTGGAACACTGAAGCTTTCTTT. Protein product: CASSPRDSLWNTEAFF.

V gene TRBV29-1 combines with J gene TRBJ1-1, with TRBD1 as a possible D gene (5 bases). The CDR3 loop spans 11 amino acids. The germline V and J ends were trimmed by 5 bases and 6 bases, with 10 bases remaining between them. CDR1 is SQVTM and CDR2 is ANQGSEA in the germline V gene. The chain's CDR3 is CSVLGAPEAFF. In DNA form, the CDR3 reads TGCAGCGTTCTAGGGGCCCCTGAAGCTTTCTTT.

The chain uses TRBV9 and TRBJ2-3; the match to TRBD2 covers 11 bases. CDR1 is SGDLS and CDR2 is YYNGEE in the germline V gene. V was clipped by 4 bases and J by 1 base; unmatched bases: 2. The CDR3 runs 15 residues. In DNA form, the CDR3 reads TGTGCCAGCAGCACTAGCGGGGGCCGCACAGATACGCAGTATTTT. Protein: CASSTSGGRTDTQYF.

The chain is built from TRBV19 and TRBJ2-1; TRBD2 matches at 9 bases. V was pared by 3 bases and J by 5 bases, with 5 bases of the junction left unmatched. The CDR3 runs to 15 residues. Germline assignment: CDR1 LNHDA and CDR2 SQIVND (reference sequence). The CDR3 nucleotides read TGTGCCAGTAGTATTAATAGCGGGAGTCACAATGAGCAGTTCTTC. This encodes CASSINSGSHNEQFF.

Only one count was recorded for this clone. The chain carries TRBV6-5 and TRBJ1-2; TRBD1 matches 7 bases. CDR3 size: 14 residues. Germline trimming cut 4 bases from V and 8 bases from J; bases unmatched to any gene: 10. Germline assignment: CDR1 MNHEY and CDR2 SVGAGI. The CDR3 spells CASSSSGGHLGYTF. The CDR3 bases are TGTGCCAGCAGTTCGTCAGGGGGACATCTCGGCTACACCTTC.

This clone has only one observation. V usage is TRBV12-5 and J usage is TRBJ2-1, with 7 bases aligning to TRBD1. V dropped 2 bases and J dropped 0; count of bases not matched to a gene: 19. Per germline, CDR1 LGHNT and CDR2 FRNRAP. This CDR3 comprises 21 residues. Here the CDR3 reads CASGLKTGLGISESSYNEQFF. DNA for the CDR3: TGTGCTAGTGGTTTGAAGACAGGGTTGGGGATTAGCGAAAGCTCCTACAATGAGCAGTTCTTC.

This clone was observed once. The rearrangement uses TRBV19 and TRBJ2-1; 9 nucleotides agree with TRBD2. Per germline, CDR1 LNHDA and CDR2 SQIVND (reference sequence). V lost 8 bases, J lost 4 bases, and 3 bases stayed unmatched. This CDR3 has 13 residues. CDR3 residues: CASASGVYNEQFF. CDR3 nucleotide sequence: TGTGCCAGTGCTAGCGGGGTTTACAATGAGCAGTTCTTC.

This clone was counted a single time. CDR3 sequence (DNA): TGTGCCAGCAGCCAAGGGGTATACAATCAGCCCCAGCATTTT. This encodes CASSQGVYNQPQHF. This chain joins TRBV3-1 (or the pseudogene TRBV3-2) and TRBJ1-5, with D unresolved. The CDR3 has 14 amino acids. Per the germline V gene, CDR1 is LGHDT and CDR2 is YNNKEL (reference sequence). V gave up 1 base and J gave up 3 bases, with 7 bases separating them.

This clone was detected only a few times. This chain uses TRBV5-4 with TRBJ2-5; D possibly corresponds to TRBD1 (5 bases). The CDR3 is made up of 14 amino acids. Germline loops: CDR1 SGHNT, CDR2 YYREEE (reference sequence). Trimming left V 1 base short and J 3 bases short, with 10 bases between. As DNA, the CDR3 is TGTGCCAGCAGCTTGTGGCAGGGCGAAGAGACCCAGTACTTC. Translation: CASSLWQGEETQYF. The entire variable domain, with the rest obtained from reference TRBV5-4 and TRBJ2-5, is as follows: ETGVTQSPTHLIKTRGQQVTLRCSSQSGHNTVSWYQQALGQGPQFIFQYYREEENGRGNFPPRFSGLQFPNYSSELNVNALELDDSALYLCASSLWQGEETQYFGPGTRLLVL.

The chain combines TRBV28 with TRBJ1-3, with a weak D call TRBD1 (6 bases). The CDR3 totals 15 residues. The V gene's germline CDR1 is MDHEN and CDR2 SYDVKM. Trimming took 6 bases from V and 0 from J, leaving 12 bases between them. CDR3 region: CASSPGVSSGNTIYF. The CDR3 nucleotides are TGTGCCAGCAGCCCAGGGGTCAGCTCTGGAAACACCATATATTTT.

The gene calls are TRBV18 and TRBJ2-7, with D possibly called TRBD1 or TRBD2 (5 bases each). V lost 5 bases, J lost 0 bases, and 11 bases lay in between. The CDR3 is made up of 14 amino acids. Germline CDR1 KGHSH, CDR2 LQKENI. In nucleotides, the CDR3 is TGTGCCAGCTCAACCGGGACCGCCTCCTACGAGCAGTACTTC. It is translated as CASSTGTASYEQYF.

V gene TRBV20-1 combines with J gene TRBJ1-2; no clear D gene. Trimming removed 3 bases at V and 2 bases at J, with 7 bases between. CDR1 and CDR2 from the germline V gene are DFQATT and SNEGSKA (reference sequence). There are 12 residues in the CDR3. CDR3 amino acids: CSASRQNYGYTF. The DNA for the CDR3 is TGCAGTGCTAGTCGGCAGAACTATGGCTACACCTTC.